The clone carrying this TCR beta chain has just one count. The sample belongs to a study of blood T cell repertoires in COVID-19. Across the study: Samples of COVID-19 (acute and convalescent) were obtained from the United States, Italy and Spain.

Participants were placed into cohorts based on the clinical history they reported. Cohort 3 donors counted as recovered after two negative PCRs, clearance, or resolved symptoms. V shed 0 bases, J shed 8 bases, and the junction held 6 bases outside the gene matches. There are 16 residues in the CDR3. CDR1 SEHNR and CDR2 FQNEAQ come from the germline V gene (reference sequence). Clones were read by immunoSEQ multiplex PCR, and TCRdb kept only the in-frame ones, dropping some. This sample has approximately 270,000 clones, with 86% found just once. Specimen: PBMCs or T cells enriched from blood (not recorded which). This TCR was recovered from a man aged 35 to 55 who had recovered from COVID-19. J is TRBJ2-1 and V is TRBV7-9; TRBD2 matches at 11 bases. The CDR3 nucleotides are TGTGCCAGCAGCTTAGCGCGGCTAGCGGGAGGATATGAGCAGTTCTTC. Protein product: CASSLARLAGGYEQFF.